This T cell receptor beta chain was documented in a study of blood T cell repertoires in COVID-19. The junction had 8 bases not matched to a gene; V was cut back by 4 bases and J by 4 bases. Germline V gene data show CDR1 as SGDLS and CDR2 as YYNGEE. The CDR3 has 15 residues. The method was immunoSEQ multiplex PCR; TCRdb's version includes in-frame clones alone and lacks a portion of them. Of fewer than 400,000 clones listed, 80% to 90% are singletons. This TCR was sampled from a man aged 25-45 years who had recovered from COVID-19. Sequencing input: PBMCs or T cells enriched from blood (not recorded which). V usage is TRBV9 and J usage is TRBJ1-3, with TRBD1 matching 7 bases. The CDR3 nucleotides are TGTGCCAGCAGCCCGCGACAGGGAAGCGGAAACACCATATATTTT. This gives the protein CASSPRQGSGNTIYF.